These 26 T cell receptor beta chains came from one sample sequenced in a study of blood T cell repertoires in COVID-19. Method: immunoSEQ multiplex PCR; TCRdb's copy keeps in-frame clones and lacks some. Here the sample spans some 500,000 clones, roughly nine tenths being singletons. Sequencing was carried out using peripheral blood. The receptor set was obtained from a woman aged 50 to 65 with COVID-19, enrolled during active disease.

The rearrangement links TRBV27 to TRBJ2-7; a possible D gene is TRBD1 (5 bases). The CDR3 loop spans 13 amino acids. Per germline, CDR1 MNHEY and CDR2 SMNVEV (reference sequence). Trimming pared 6 bases from V and 4 bases from J, leaving 13 bases between. The chain's CDR3 is CASRGSGRYEQYF. The CDR3 DNA follows: TGTGCCAGCAGGGGGTCAGGGCGATACGAGCAGTACTTC.

This chain connects TRBV7-2 to TRBJ2-7; the D gene is possibly TRBD2 (5 bases). CDR1 and CDR2 (germline): SGHTA, FQGNSA. The CDR3 length is 15 residues. The germline V and J ends were trimmed by 1 base and 3 bases, with 13 bases remaining between them. In DNA form, the CDR3 reads TGTGCCAGCAGCTTAGATTTCTCGGGGAACTACGAGCAGTACTTC. Its protein is CASSLDFSGNYEQYF.

Remarks on this clone: Sequence at one end of the junction differs from germline and may be a read error. The rearrangement joins TRBV2 to TRBJ1-3; D unresolved. The CDR3 contains 12 residues. The V gene's germline CDR1 is SNHLY and CDR2 FYNNEI. The chain's CDR3 is CASSELGAEGDF. The CDR3 DNA reads as TGTGCCAGCAGTGAACTTGGAGCTGAAGGAGATTTT.

The chain joins TRBV7-2 to TRBJ2-7; no reliable D call. The CDR3 loop spans 15 amino acids. Trimming left V 1 base short and J 2 bases short, with 12 bases between. CDR1 is SGHTA, CDR2 FQGNSA, per germline. CDR3 bases: TGTGCCAGCAGCTTAGACTCCGGTGTGACCTACGAGCAGTACTTC. Amino acid sequence: CASSLDSGVTYEQYF.

The chain has TRBV28 and TRBJ1-2; D perhaps matches TRBD1 (5 bases). Germline V gives CDR1 MDHEN, CDR2 SYDVKM. The germline V and J ends were trimmed by 2 bases and 4 bases, with 8 bases remaining between them. CDR3 length equals 13 residues. The CDR3 nucleotides are TGTGCCAGCAGTTTAGACAGAACCTATGGCTACACCTTC. Residues: CASSLDRTYGYTF.

The rearrangement uses TRBV27 and TRBJ2-1; a weak D match, TRBD2 (5 bases). Germline V gives CDR1 MNHEY, CDR2 SMNVEV (reference sequence). This CDR3 comprises 13 residues. V was pared by 8 bases and J by 11 bases, with 19 bases between. The DNA for the CDR3 is TGTGCCAGCGCCCCGCGGAGGCAGGAAAAGCAGTTCTTC. Protein: CASAPRRQEKQFF.

The chain couples TRBV7-9 to TRBJ1-1; TRBD1 matches at 9 bases. V shed 5 bases and J 1 base; nucleotides not matched to a gene: 8. The CDR3 sequence is 16 residues long. Per germline, CDR1 SEHNR and CDR2 FQNEAQ (reference sequence). Written as DNA, the CDR3 is TGTGCCAGCAGCCGTCCCGGGACAGGGCCGAACACTGAAGCTTTCTTT. Its translation is CASSRPGTGPNTEAFF.

This rearrangement joins TRBV2 to TRBJ2-5; tentatively, D is TRBD1 (5 bases). The CDR3 is made up of 14 amino acids. V was clipped by 6 bases and J by 7 bases, with 18 bases between them. The germline CDR1 and CDR2 sequences are SNHLY and FYNNEI. CDR3 sequence (DNA): TGTGCCAGCAGAGTCGGACATACCCTATGGACCCAGTACTTC. It yields the protein CASRVGHTLWTQYF.

To note about this clone: This CDR3 is also generated by other DNA sequences in the sample. V is TRBV5-1 and J is TRBJ2-7, with 9 nucleotides matching TRBD2. There are 16 residues in the CDR3. J gave up 6 bases and V 0 bases, and 10 bases lay outside the gene matches. From germline, CDR1 is SGHRS and CDR2 YFSETQ. CDR3 DNA sequence: TGCGCCAGCAGCTTGGCCGGTGCGGGGGGGCTCTCCGAGCAGTACTTC. Residues: CASSLAGAGGLSEQYF.

The table lists this clone with a count of one. The rearrangement uses TRBV10-3 and TRBJ2-6; TRBD1 might be the D (5 bases). The V and J ends lost 8 bases and 1 base respectively, with 9 bases between them. The germline CDR1 and CDR2 sequences are ENHRY and SYGVKD. The CDR3 consists of 14 residues. CDR3 residues: CAIGSGSGANVLTF. DNA for the CDR3: TGTGCCATCGGATCAGGGTCTGGGGCCAACGTCCTGACTTTC.

This clone is a singleton in its sample. The chain uses TRBV4-2 and TRBJ2-7; a possible D gene is TRBD2 (6 bases). The CDR3 consists of 15 residues. The germline V gene encodes CDR1 LGHNA and CDR2 YNFKEQ. Trimming stripped 1 base from V and 3 bases from J, with 13 bases between. The CDR3 nucleotides are TGTGCCAGCAGCCAAGTTGCGGGGAGGAACTACGAGCAGTACTTC. Translated: CASSQVAGRNYEQYF.

This clone was recorded once. The J gene is TRBJ1-5, the V gene TRBV19; weak D call: TRBD1 (6 bases). The CDR3 consists of 15 residues. Per the germline V gene, CDR1 is LNHDA and CDR2 is SQIVND (reference sequence). V shed 10 bases and J shed 3 bases, with 19 bases lying between them. This CDR3 reads CATSTGQYYNQPQHF. The CDR3 coding sequence is TGTGCCACCAGCACAGGACAGTACTACAATCAGCCCCAGCATTTT.

The rearrangement uses TRBV2 and TRBJ1-4, with a tentative D call TRBD1 (5 bases). The CDR3 length is 16 residues. The V end lost 6 bases, the J end lost 6 bases, and 20 bases lay between the germline ends. From germline, CDR1 is SNHLY and CDR2 FYNNEI. The CDR3 DNA reads TGTGCCAGCAGCCTAGGACGAGCCGGGGGGGATGAAAAACTGTTTTTT. Translation gives CASSLGRAGGDEKLFF.

This sequence joins TRBV2 and TRBJ1-2, with D unresolved. The CDR3 extends over 13 amino acids. Germline values: CDR1 SNHLY, CDR2 FYNNEI. V lost 6 bases and J 2 bases, leaving 10 bases between the germline ends. CDR3 loop: CASRSKRNYGYTF. Written as DNA, the CDR3 is TGTGCCAGCAGATCTAAACGGAACTATGGCTACACCTTC.

The CDR3 region is CASSLRGYGYTF. CDR3 nucleotides: TGTGCCAGCAGCCTGCGGGGCTATGGCTACACCTTC. The rearrangement links TRBV5-8 to TRBJ1-2; no clear D gene. Germline V lookup: CDR1 SGHTS, CDR2 YDEGEE. Trimming took 4 bases from V and 4 from J, leaving 8 bases between them. CDR3 length: 12 amino acids.

The chain employs TRBV5-1 and TRBJ1-5; the match to TRBD1 covers 10 bases. The V gene end was trimmed by 0 bases and the J gene end by 0 bases; junction bases not matched to a gene: 12. This CDR3 is 20 amino acids long. Germline values: CDR1 SGHRS, CDR2 YFSETQ. The CDR3 reads CASSLAGKTGGGDSNQPQHF. The CDR3 DNA reads as TGCGCCAGCAGCTTGGCAGGGAAGACAGGGGGCGGGGATAGCAATCAGCCCCAGCATTTT.

On this clone: In the same sample, other DNA sequences code for this CDR3. The chain has TRBV30 and TRBJ1-1; D may be TRBD1 (5 bases). The CDR3 contains 13 residues. Trimming stripped 0 bases from V and 5 bases from J, with 10 bases between. Germline V lookup: CDR1 GTSNPN, CDR2 SVGIG (reference sequence). The CDR3 sequence is CAWSVAGGTEAFF. In nucleotides, the CDR3 is TGTGCCTGGAGTGTCGCGGGGGGGACTGAAGCTTTCTTT.

The rearrangement uses TRBV5-8 and TRBJ1-4, with 7 nucleotides matching TRBD1. From germline, CDR1 is SGHTS and CDR2 YDEGEE. Losses at the gene ends were 5 bases for V and 3 bases for J; bases not matched to a gene: 4. There are 14 residues in the CDR3. Here the CDR3 reads CASSRGTANEKLFF. In DNA form, the CDR3 reads TGTGCCAGCAGTAGAGGGACAGCTAATGAAAAACTGTTTTTT.

The chain combines TRBV10-3 with TRBJ1-5, with a possible D match to TRBD1 (5 bases). V was shortened by 0 bases and J by 0 bases, with 12 bases between the two germline ends. Germline loops: CDR1 ENHRY, CDR2 SYGVKD. CDR3 size: 17 residues. The CDR3 DNA follows: TGTGCCATCAGTGAGTCGACAGCCGGCGTTAGCAATCAGCCCCAGCATTTT. Translating it yields CAISESTAGVSNQPQHF.

V is TRBV4-2 and J is TRBJ1-5; 9 bases are a match to TRBD1. The CDR3 totals 16 residues. V dropped 3 bases and J dropped 4; count of bases not matched to a gene: 7. CDR1 LGHNA and CDR2 YNFKEQ come from the germline V gene. The CDR3 nucleotides are TGTGCCAGCAGCCAGTTCACCGGGACAGGGAATCAGCCCCAGCATTTT. This encodes CASSQFTGTGNQPQHF.

The chain has TRBV5-1 and TRBJ1-2; 7 bases align to TRBD1. The germline gives CDR1 SGHRS, CDR2 YFSETQ. The CDR3 loop spans 15 amino acids. The trim removed 3 bases at V and 4 bases at J, leaving 9 bases unmatched. This CDR3 is CASSSEGARSYGYTF. For the CDR3, the DNA is TGCGCCAGCAGCTCAGAGGGGGCGCGGAGCTATGGCTACACCTTC.

As to this clone: The sample holds other DNA sequences that translate to the same CDR3. The chain is built from TRBV30 and TRBJ2-2, with D possibly being TRBD2 (6 bases). Trimming pared 5 bases from V and 6 bases from J, leaving 10 bases between. The CDR3 has 12 amino acids. Germline V CDR1 and CDR2: GTSNPN, SVGIG (reference sequence). CDR3 coding DNA: TGTGCCTGGGGGACGGGGGCCGGGGAGCTGTTTTTT. It specifies CAWGTGAGELFF. Combining the CDR3 with reference TRBV30 and TRBJ2-2 gives the whole variable domain SQTIHQWPATLVQPVGSPLSLECTVEGTSNPNLYWYRQAAGRGLQLLFYSVGIGQISSEVPQNLSASRPQDRQFILSSKKLLLSDSGFYLCAWGTGAGELFFGEGSRLTVL.

This chain uses TRBV11-3 with TRBJ1-1; possible D gene TRBD1, 6 bases. The CDR3 contains 13 residues. From germline, CDR1 is SGHNT and CDR2 YENEEA. Trimming left V 5 bases short and J 3 bases short, with 10 bases between. CDR3 bases: TGTGCCAGCAGCCCAGGGGACCACACTGAAGCTTTCTTT. Protein product: CASSPGDHTEAFF.

The chain has TRBV12-3 or TRBV12-4 and TRBJ1-2; D remains unclear. There are 12 residues in the CDR3. The V end was cut by 3 bases, the J end by 7 bases, with 9 bases between. The CDR3: CASSLGRSGYTF. CDR3 bases: TGTGCCAGCAGTTTGGGCAGATCTGGCTACACCTTC.

V gene TRBV18 combines with J gene TRBJ1-1; possible D gene TRBD1, 6 bases. This CDR3 comprises 14 residues. Germline CDR1 and CDR2: KGHSH and LQKENI. The V end lost 6 bases, the J end lost 0 bases, and 11 bases lay between the germline ends. CDR3 amino acids: CASSLGHLNTEAFF. CDR3 nucleotides: TGTGCCAGCTCGCTGGGACATTTGAACACTGAAGCTTTCTTT.

The V gene is TRBV5-1, the J gene TRBJ2-1; 13 nucleotides agree with TRBD2. The CDR3 length is 15 residues. Trimming took 5 bases from V and 6 from J; bases not matched to a gene: 5. Germline CDR1 reads SGHRS; CDR2 reads YFSETQ. The CDR3 sequence is CASSSGTSGVNEQFF. CDR3 sequence (DNA): TGCGCCAGCAGTTCCGGGACTAGCGGGGTCAATGAGCAGTTCTTC.